The clone carrying this T cell receptor beta chain was seen ten or more times. The sample originates from a study of T cells after yellow fever vaccination. TCRdb re-called the 5' RACE reads with MiXCR, one entry per CDR3 protein. The sample includes around 49,000 distinct CDR3 sequences, under 8% of them seen just once. Germline V CDR1 and CDR2: SEHNR, FQNEAQ (reference sequence). The V end lost 4 bases, the J end lost 8 bases, and 18 bases lay between the germline ends. This CDR3 comprises 15 residues. Source: CD8+ T cells not binding an NS4B(214-222) dextramer, sorted from PBMCs, taken 45 days after the yellow fever booster vaccination. The V and J genes are TRBV7-9 and TRBJ2-1, with D possibly matching TRBD1 (5 bases). This receptor was obtained from a young man who received the YFV17D yellow fever vaccine. This CDR3 reads CASSSQGARRHEQFF. The CDR3, as DNA: TGTGCCAGCAGCTCCCAAGGGGCACGGCGGCATGAGCAGTTCTTC.